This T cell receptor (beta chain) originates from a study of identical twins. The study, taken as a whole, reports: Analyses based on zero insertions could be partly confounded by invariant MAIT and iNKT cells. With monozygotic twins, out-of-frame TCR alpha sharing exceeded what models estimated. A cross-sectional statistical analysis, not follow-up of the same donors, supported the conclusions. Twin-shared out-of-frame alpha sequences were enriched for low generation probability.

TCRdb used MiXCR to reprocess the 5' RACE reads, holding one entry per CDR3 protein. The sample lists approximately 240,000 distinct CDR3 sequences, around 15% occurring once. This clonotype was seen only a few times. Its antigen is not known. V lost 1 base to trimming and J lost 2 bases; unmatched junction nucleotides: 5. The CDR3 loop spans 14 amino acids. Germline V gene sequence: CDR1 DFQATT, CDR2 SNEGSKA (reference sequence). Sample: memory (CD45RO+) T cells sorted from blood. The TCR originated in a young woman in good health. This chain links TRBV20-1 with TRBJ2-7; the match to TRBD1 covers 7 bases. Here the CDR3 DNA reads TGCAGTGCTAGAGCGGGGACAGCCCCCTACGAGCAGTACTTC. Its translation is CSARAGTAPYEQYF.